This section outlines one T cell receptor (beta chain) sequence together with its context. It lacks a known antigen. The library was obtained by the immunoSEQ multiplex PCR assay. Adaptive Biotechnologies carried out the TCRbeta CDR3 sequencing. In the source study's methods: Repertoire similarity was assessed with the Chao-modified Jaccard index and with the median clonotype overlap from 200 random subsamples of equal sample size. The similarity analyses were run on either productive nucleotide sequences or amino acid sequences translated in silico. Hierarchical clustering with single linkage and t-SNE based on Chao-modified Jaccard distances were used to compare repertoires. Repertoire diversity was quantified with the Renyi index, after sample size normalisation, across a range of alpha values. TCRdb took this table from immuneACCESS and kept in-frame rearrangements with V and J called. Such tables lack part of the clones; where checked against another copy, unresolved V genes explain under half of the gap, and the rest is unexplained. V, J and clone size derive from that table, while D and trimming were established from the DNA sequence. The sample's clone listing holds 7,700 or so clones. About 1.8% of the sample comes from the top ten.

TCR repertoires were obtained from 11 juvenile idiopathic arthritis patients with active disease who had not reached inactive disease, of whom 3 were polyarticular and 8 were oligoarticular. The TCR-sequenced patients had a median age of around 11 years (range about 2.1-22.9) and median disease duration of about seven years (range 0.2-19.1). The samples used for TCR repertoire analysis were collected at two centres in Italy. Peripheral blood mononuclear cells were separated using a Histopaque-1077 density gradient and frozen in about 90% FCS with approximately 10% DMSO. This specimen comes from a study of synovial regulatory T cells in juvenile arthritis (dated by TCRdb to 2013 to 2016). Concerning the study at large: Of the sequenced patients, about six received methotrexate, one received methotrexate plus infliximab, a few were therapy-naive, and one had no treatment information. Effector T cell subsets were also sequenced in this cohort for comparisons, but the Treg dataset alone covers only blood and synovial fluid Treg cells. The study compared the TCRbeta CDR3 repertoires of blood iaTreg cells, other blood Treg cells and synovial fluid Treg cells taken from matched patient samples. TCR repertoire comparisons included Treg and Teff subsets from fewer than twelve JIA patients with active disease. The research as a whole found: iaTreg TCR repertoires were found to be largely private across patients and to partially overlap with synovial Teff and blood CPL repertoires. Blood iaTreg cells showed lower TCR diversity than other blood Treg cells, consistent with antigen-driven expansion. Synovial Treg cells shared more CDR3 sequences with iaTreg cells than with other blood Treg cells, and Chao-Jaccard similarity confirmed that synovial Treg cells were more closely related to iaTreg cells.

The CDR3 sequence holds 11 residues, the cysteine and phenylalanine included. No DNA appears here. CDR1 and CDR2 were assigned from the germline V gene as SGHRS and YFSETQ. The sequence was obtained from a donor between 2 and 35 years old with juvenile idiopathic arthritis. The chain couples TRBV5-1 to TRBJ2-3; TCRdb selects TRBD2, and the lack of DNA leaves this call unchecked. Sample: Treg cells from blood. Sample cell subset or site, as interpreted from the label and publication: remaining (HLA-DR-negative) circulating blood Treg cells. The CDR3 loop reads CASSPGDTQYF.